Detailed here is one TCR beta chain. J gave up 3 bases and V 4 bases, and 7 bases lay outside the gene matches. Germline V gene sequence: CDR1 SGDLS, CDR2 YYNGEE. This CDR3 is 14 amino acids long. The assay was immunoSEQ multiplex PCR, and TCRdb's table has in-frame clones only and misses some. The sample includes 47,000 or so clones, around 94% of them seen just once. This specimen comes from a study of T cell changes during pregnancy in multiple sclerosis. This TCR was sampled from a female donor with multiple sclerosis, enrolled in a pregnancy study. The rearrangement uses TRBV9 and TRBJ2-7; the match to TRBD2 covers 7 bases. The sequences come from CD4+ T cells from peripheral blood mononuclear cells, collected in the first trimester of pregnancy. For the CDR3, the DNA is TGTGCCAGCAGCCCCTTGGGGGGGTTCTACGAGCAGTACTTC. Its protein is CASSPLGGFYEQYF.